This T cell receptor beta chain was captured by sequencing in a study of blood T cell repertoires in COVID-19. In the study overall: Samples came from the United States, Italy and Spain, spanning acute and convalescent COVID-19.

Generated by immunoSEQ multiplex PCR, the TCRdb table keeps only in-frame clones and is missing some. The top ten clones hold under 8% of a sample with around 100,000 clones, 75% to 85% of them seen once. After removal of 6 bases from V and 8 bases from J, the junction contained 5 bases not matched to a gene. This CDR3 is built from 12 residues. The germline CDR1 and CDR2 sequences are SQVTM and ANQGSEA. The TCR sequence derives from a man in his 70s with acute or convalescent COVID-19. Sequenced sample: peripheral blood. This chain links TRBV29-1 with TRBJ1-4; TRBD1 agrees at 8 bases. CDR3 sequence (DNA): TGCAGCGTAGACAGGGGTGGCGAAAAACTGTTTTTT. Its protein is CSVDRGGEKLFF. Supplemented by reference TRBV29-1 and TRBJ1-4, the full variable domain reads SAVISQKPSRDICQRGTSLTIQCQVDSQVTMMFWYRQQPGQSLTLIATANQGSEATYESGFVIDKFPISRPNLTFSTLTVSNMSPEDSSIYLCSVDRGGEKLFFGSGTQLSVL.